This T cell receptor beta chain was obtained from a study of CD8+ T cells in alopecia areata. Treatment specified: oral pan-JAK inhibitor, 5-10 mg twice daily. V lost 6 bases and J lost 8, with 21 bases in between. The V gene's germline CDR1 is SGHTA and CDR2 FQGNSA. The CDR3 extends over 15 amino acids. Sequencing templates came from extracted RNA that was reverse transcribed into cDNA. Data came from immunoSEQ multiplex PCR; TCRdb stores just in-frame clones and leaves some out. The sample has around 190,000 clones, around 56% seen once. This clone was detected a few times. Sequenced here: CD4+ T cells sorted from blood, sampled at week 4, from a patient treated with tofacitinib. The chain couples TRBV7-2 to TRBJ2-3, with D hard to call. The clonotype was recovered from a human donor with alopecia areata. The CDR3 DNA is TGTGCCAGCAGTCTTACCGGGCCCCGATCGAGTACGCAGTATTTT. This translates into CASSLTGPRSSTQYF.